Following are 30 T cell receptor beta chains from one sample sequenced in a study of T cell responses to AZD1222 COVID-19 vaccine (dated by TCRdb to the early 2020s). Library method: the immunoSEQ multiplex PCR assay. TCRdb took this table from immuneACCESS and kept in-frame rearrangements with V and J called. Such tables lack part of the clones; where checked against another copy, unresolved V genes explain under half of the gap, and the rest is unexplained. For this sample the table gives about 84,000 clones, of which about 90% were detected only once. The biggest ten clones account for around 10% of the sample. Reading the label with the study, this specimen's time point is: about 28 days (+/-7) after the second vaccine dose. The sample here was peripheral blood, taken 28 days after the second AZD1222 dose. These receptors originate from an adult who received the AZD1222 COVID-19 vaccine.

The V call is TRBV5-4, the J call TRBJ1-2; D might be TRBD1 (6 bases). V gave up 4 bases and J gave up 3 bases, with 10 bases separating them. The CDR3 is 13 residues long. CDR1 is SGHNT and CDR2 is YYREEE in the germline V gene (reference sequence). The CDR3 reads CASSPRTDYGYTF. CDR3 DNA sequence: TGTGCCAGCAGCCCCCGGACAGACTATGGCTACACCTTC.

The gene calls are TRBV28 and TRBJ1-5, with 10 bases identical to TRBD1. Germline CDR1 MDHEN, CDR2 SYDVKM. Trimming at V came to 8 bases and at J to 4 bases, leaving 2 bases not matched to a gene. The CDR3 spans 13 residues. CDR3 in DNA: TGTGCCAGCTGGGGACAGGGGAATCAGCCCCAGCATTTT. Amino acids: CASWGQGNQPQHF.

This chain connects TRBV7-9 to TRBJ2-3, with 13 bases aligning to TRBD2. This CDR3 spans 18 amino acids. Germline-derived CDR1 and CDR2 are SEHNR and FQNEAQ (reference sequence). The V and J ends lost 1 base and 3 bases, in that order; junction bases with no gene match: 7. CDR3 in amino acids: CASSLGGLAGVGTDTQYF. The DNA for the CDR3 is TGTGCCAGCAGCTTAGGAGGACTAGCGGGAGTAGGGACAGATACGCAGTATTTT.

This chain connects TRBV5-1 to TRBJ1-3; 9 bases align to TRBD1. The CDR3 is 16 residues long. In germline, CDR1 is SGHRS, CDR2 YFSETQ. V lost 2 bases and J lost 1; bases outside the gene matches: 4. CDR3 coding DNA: TGCGCCAGCAGCTTTACAGGGGGCAAATCTGGAAACACCATATATTTT. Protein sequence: CASSFTGGKSGNTIYF. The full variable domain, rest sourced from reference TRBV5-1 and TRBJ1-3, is KAGVTQTPRYLIKTRGQQVTLSCSPISGHRSVSWYQQTPGQGLQFLFEYFSETQRNKGNFPGRFSGRQFSNSRSEMNVSTLELGDSALYLCASSFTGGKSGNTIYFGEGSWLTVV.

The CDR3, as DNA: TGCGCCAGCAGCGAGACTAGCGGGAGAACAGATACGCAGTATTTT. This translates into CASSETSGRTDTQYF. The chain has TRBV5-1 and TRBJ2-3; 12 bases map to TRBD2. The J segment lost 3 bases and the V segment lost 4 bases, leaving 3 bases of the junction unmatched. CDR3 length: 15 residues. The V gene's germline CDR1 is SGHRS and CDR2 YFSETQ.

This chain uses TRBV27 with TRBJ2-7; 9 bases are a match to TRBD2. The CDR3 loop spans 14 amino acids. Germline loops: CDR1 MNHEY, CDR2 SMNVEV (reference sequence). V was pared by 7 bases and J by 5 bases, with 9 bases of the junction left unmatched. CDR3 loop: CASTAGLANDEQYF. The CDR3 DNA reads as TGTGCCAGCACCGCAGGACTAGCGAACGACGAGCAGTACTTC.

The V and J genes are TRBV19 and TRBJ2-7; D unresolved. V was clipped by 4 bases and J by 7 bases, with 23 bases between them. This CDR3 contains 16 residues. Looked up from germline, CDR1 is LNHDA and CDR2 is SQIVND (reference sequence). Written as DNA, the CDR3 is TGTGCCAGTAGTACCTACTCCCTTGGGTCCGAGAGGGAGCAGTACTTC. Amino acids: CASSTYSLGSEREQYF.

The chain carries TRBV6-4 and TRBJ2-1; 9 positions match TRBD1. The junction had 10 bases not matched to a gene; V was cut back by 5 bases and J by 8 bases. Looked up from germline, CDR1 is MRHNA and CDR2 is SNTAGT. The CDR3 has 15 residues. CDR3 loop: CASSRTGQGWYEQFF. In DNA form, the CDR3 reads TGTGCCAGCAGTCGTACGGGACAGGGTTGGTATGAGCAGTTCTTC.

This chain's CDR3 is CASSQVWAGYGNEQFF. CDR3 in DNA: TGCGCCAGCAGCCAAGTCTGGGCAGGGTATGGCAATGAGCAGTTCTTC. The chain is built from TRBV4-1 and TRBJ2-1; a weak D match, TRBD1 (5 bases). Germline loops: CDR1 MGHRA, CDR2 YSYEKL. Trimming left V 1 base short and J 6 bases short, with 16 bases between. The CDR3 is made up of 16 amino acids.

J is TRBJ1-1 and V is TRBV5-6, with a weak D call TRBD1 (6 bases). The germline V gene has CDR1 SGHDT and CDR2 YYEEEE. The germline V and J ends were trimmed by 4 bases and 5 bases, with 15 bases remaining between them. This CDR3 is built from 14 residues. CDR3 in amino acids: CASSPRGAGTEAFF. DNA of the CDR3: TGTGCCAGCAGCCCCAGGGGTGCGGGAACTGAAGCTTTCTTT. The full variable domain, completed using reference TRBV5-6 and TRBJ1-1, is DAGVTQSPTHLIKTRGQQVTLRCSPKSGHDTVSWYQQALGQGPQFIFQYYEEEERQRGNFPDRFSGHQFPNYSSELNVNALLLGDSALYLCASSPRGAGTEAFFGQGTRLTVV.

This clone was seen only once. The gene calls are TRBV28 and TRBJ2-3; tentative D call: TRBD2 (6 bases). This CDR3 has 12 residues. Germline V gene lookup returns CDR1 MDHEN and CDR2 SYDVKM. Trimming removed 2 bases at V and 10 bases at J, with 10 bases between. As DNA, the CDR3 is TGTGCCAGCAGTTTAGTGGACTACTCGCAGTATTTT. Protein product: CASSLVDYSQYF.

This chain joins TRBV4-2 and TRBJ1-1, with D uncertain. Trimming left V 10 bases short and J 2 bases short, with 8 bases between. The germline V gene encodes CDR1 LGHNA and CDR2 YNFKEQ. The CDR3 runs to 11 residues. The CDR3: CAIHGNTEAFF. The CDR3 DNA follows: TGTGCCATACACGGTAACACTGAAGCTTTCTTT.

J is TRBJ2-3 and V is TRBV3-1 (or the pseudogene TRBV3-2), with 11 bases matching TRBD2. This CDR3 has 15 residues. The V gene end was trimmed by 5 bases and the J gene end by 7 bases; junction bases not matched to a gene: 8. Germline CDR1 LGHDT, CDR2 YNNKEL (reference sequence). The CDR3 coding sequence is TGTGCCAGCAGCTCAACTAGCGGGGGACGAAATACGCAGTATTTT. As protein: CASSSTSGGRNTQYF.

In DNA, the CDR3 is TGTGCCAGCAGCGCTGGAGGGGGTTGGCTAGCGGCCTACAATGAGCAGTTCTTC. Protein product: CASSAGGGWLAAYNEQFF. The chain uses TRBV5-4 and TRBJ2-1; D possibly corresponds to TRBD2 (7 bases). CDR1 SGHNT and CDR2 YYREEE come from the germline V gene (reference sequence). V lost 4 bases to trimming and J lost 2 bases, with 22 bases between them. The CDR3 runs to 18 residues. The whole variable domain, remainder taken from reference TRBV5-4 and TRBJ2-1, is ETGVTQSPTHLIKTRGQQVTLRCSSQSGHNTVSWYQQALGQGPQFIFQYYREEENGRGNFPPRFSGLQFPNYSSELNVNALELDDSALYLCASSAGGGWLAAYNEQFFGPGTRLTVL.

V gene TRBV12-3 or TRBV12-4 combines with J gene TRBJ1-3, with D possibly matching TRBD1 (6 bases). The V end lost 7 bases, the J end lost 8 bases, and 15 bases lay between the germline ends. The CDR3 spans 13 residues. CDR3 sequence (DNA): TGTGCCAGCACCCTTAGGGGGGGGGACACCATATATTTT. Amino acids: CASTLRGGDTIYF.

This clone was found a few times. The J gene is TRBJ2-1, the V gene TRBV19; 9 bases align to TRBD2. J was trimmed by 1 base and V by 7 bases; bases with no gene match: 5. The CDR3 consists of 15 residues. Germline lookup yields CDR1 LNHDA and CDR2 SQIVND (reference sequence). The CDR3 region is CASNVAGASYNEQFF. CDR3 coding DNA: TGTGCCAGTAACGTAGCGGGGGCTTCCTACAATGAGCAGTTCTTC. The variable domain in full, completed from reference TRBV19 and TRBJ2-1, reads DGGITQSPKYLFRKEGQNVTLSCEQNLNHDAMYWYRQDPGQGLRLIYYSQIVNDFQKGDIAEGYSVSREKKESFPLTVTSAQKNPTAFYLCASNVAGASYNEQFFGPGTRLTVL.

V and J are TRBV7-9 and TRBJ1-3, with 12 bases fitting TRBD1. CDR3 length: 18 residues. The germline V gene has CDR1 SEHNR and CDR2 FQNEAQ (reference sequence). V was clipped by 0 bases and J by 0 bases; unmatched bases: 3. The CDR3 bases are TGTGCCAGCAGCTTAGCGGGACAGGGGGCCCGCTCTGGAAACACCATATATTTT. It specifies CASSLAGQGARSGNTIYF. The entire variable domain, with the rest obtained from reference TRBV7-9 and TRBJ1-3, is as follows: DTGVSQNPRHKITKRGQNVTFRCDPISEHNRLYWYRQTLGQGPEFLTYFQNEAQLEKSRLLSDRFSAERPKGSFSTLEIQRTEQGDSAMYLCASSLAGQGARSGNTIYFGEGSWLTVV.

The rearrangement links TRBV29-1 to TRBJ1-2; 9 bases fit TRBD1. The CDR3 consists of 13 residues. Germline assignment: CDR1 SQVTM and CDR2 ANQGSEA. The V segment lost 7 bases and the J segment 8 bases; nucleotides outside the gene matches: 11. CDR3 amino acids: CSAERRTGDGYTF. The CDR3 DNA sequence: TGCAGCGCTGAGCGGAGGACAGGGGACGGCTACACCTTC.

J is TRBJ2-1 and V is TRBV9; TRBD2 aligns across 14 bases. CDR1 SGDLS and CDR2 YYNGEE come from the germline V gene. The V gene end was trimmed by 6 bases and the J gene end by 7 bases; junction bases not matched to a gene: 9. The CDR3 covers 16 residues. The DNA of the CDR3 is TGTGCCAGCACCCAGACTAGCGGGGGGGGAAATAATGAGCAGTTCTTC. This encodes CASTQTSGGGNNEQFF.

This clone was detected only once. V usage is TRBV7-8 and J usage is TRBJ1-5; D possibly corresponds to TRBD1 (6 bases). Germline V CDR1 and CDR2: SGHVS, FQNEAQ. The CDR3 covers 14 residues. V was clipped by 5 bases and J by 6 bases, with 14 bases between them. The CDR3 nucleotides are TGTGCCAGCAGCCTACCGGGGGCGACTCAGCCCCAGCATTTT. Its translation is CASSLPGATQPQHF.

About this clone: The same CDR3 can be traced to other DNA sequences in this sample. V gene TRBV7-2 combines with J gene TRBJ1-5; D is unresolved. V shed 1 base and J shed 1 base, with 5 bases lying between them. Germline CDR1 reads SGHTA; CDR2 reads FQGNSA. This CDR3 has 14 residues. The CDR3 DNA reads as TGTGCCAGCAGCTTAGACTCAAGCAATCAGCCCCAGCATTTT. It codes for CASSLDSSNQPQHF.

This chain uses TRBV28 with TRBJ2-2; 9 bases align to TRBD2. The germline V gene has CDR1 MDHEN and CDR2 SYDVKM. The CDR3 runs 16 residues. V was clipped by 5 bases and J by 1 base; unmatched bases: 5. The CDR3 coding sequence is TGTGCCAGCAGTAAAACTAGCGGGTTGAACACCGGGGAGCTGTTTTTT. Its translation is CASSKTSGLNTGELFF.

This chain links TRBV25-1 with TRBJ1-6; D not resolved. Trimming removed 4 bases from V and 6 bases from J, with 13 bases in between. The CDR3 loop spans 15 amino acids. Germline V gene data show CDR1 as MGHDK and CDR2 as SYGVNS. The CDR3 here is CASSGGAGFNSPLHF. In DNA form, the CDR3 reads TGTGCCAGCAGTGGGGGTGCAGGTTTTAATTCACCCCTCCACTTT.

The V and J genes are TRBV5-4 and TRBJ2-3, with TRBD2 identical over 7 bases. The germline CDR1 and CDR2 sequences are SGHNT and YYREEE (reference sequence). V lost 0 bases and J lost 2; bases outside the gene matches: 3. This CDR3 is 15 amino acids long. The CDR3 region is CASSLEREATDTQYF. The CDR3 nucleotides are TGTGCCAGCAGCTTGGAGCGGGAAGCCACAGATACGCAGTATTTT.

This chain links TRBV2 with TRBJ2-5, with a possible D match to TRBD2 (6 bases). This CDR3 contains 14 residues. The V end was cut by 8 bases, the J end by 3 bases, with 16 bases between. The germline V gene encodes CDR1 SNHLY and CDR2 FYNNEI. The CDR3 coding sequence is TGTGCCAGCCGGGGGTGGGGGATTAAAGAGACCCAGTACTTC. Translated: CASRGWGIKETQYF.

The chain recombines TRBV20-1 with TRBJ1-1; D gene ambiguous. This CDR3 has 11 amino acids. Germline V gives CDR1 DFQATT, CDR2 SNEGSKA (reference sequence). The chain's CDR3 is CTSQRNTEAFF. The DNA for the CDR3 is TGCACTTCGCAGAGGAACACTGAAGCTTTCTTT.

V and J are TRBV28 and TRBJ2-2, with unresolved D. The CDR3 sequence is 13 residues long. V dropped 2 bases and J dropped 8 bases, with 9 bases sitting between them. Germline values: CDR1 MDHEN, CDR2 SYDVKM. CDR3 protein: CASSLTQAGELFF. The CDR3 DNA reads TGTGCCAGCAGTTTAACCCAAGCGGGGGAGCTGTTTTTT.

CDR3: CASGLSTGSFTEAFF. CDR3 DNA: TGTGCTAGTGGTTTGTCCACTGGCTCATTCACTGAAGCTTTCTTT. V is TRBV12-5 and J is TRBJ1-1; D unresolved. V was clipped by 2 bases and J by 4 bases, with 14 bases between them. The CDR3 sequence is 15 residues long. Germline V gene data show CDR1 as LGHNT and CDR2 as FRNRAP.

The CDR3 bases are TGTGCCAGCAGTTTACCCCTGGGAGGGGCGAATTCACCCCTCCACTTT. It translates to CASSLPLGGANSPLHF. This chain connects TRBV28 to TRBJ1-6, with D tentatively TRBD1 (5 bases). V was cut by 2 bases and J by 7 bases, with 15 bases left in between. Germline loops: CDR1 MDHEN, CDR2 SYDVKM. This CDR3 is 16 amino acids long.

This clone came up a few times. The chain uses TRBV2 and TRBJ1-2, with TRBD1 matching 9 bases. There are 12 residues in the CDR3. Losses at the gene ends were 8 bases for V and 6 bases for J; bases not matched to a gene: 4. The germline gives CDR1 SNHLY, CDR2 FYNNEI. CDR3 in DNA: TGTGCCAGCGAAAGACAGGGGGATGGCTACACCTTC. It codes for CASERQGDGYTF.